The source of this TCR beta chain is a study of blood T cell repertoires in COVID-19. The overall study: Both acute and convalescent COVID-19 samples were obtained from the United States, Italy and Spain. The cDNA or gDNA used as material had been derived from T cells, B-cell-depleted T cells, or PBMCs.

CDR1 and CDR2 (germline): LGHNT, FRNRAP. The CDR3 runs to 15 residues. The trim removed 1 base at V and 5 bases at J, leaving 5 bases unmatched. Authors' data handling: Reference gene primer amplification in the assay estimated nucleated cell counts. Measured with immunoSEQ multiplex PCR; TCRdb has only the in-frame clones, and not every one. That table furnishes V, J and clone size, whereas the DNA furnished D and trimming. The repertoire holds some 300,000 clones, about 91% seen once, with 6.9% in the top ten. V is TRBV12-5 and J is TRBJ2-5, with 9 bases lining up with TRBD1. This sequence was found in a woman younger than 45 who had recovered from COVID-19. Sequencing input: peripheral blood. The CDR3 DNA reads as TGTGCTAGTGGTTTGGGAACAGGGGGCGAGGAGACCCAGTACTTC. This encodes CASGLGTGGEETQYF.